Each of the 25 T cell receptor beta chains below was sequenced from the same sample in a study of T cells in Graves' hyperthyroidism and ophthalmopathy. RNA transcripts served as the template for amplifying TCR beta CDR3 regions. The study used the HTBI primer set for a first-round RT-PCR of the TCR CDR3. TCRdb re-analysed the multiplex PCR reads in MiXCR, keeping a single row per CDR3 protein. This repertoire shows 660,000 or so distinct CDR3 sequences, less than 25% found once; its top ten account for under 35%. Sequencing was carried out using blood. The source is a man aged 30 to 39 with Graves' ophthalmopathy.

J is TRBJ2-5 and V is TRBV6-1, with TRBD1 matching over 8 bases. Looked up from germline, CDR1 is MNHNS and CDR2 is SASEGT. This CDR3 is built from 13 residues. The V segment lost 6 bases and the J segment 7 bases; nucleotides outside the gene matches: 7. The CDR3 region is CASSRGQAGTQYF. CDR3 in DNA: TGTGCCAGCAGCCGGGGACAGGCAGGGACCCAGTACTTC.

This clonotype was seen only a few times. The V and J genes are TRBV27 and TRBJ2-3; TRBD2 matches 8 bases. Germline V gene sequence: CDR1 MNHEY, CDR2 SMNVEV (reference sequence). The V and J ends lost 5 bases and 2 bases, in that order; junction bases with no gene match: 6. This CDR3 is built from 15 residues. Here the CDR3 reads CASSIIAGPTDTQYF. Here the CDR3 DNA reads TGTGCCAGCAGTATCATAGCGGGACCCACAGATACGCAGTATTTT.

About this clonotype itself: The junction does not match germline at one end; this may be a read error. The J gene is TRBJ2-1, the V gene TRBV6-6; 7 bases agree with TRBD2. CDR1 and CDR2 from the germline V gene are MNHNY and SVGAGI (reference sequence). The CDR3 sequence is 18 residues long. The DNA of the CDR3 is TGTGCCAGCAGTTACTCGGGGGGGGGAGCGGCCACCTACAGTGAGCAGTTCTTC. Its translation is CASSYSGGGAATYSEQFF.

CDR3 loop: CASSGGQTKLFF. The CDR3 nucleotides are TGTGCCAGCAGTGGAGGACAGACAAAACTGTTTTTT. The chain recombines TRBV28 with TRBJ1-4, with TRBD1 as a possible D gene (6 bases). V was clipped by 5 bases and J by 10 bases, with 11 bases between them. Germline CDR1 and CDR2: MDHEN and SYDVKM. The CDR3 contains 12 residues.

The chain carries TRBV20-1 and TRBJ2-5, with 10 bases aligning to TRBD1. V dropped 0 bases and J dropped 5; count of bases not matched to a gene: 6. Germline CDR1 is DFQATT and CDR2 is SNEGSKA (reference sequence). The CDR3 sequence is 15 residues long. CDR3 amino acids: CSARDRDRGRETQYF. In nucleotides, the CDR3 is TGCAGTGCTAGAGATCGGGACAGGGGTCGGGAGACCCAGTACTTC.

This chain connects TRBV19 to TRBJ2-3; the D is unclear. Germline V gives CDR1 LNHDA, CDR2 SQIVND (reference sequence). The germline V and J ends were trimmed by 3 bases and 0 bases, with 10 bases remaining between them. The CDR3 covers 15 residues. The CDR3 loop reads CASSIGVASTDTQYF. The CDR3, as DNA: TGTGCCAGTAGTATTGGGGTGGCTAGCACAGATACGCAGTATTTT.

This rearrangement joins TRBV2 to TRBJ2-2; D uncertain. The length of the CDR3 is 12 residues. In germline, CDR1 is SNHLY, CDR2 FYNNEI. Trimming shortened V by 11 bases and J by 0 bases, and 7 bases separated the two germline ends. The CDR3 nucleotides are TGTGCCTTAGGTCCGAACACCGGGGAGCTGTTTTTT. It yields the protein CALGPNTGELFF.

This clonotype was counted at least ten times. The genes are TRBV11-2 and TRBJ2-5; unclear D gene. V was cut by 5 bases and J by 2 bases, with 12 bases left in between. The CDR3 length is 14 residues. Germline values: CDR1 SGHAT, CDR2 FQNNGV. The CDR3 sequence is CASSRLVLQETQYF. As DNA, the CDR3 is TGTGCCAGCAGCCGACTCGTTTTGCAAGAGACCCAGTACTTC.

This clonotype was picked up many times. The rearrangement links TRBV3-1 to TRBJ2-5; D perhaps matches TRBD1 (5 bases). V dropped 3 bases and J dropped 0 bases, with 11 bases sitting between them. The CDR3 is made up of 15 amino acids. Germline V lookup: CDR1 LGHDT, CDR2 YNNKEL (reference sequence). The CDR3 loop reads CASSQVGVNQETQYF. The DNA for the CDR3 is TGTGCCAGCAGCCAGGTAGGGGTGAACCAAGAGACCCAGTACTTC.

This clonotype was seen at least ten times. This chain links TRBV3-1 with TRBJ1-1, with D possibly TRBD1 on 5 matching bases. The CDR3 totals 16 residues. Per the germline V gene, CDR1 is LGHDT and CDR2 is YNNKEL (reference sequence). The V and J ends lost 0 bases and 5 bases respectively, with 16 bases between them. The CDR3 coding sequence is TGTGCCAGCAGCCAAGATGGGACGAGTGGGCCAACTGAAGCTTTCTTT. This sequence encodes CASSQDGTSGPTEAFF.

This clonotype was observed many times. The rearrangement joins TRBV20-1 to TRBJ2-7; 7 bases are shared with TRBD1. The CDR3 runs to 13 residues. V lost 4 bases, J lost 1 base, and 4 bases stayed unmatched. The germline V gene has CDR1 DFQATT and CDR2 SNEGSKA (reference sequence). The DNA of the CDR3 is TGCAGTGCTACACCGGGACAGTCCTACGAGCAGTACTTC. Encoded protein: CSATPGQSYEQYF.

This clonotype has at least ten counts. The genes are TRBV28 and TRBJ2-3, with 8 bases matching TRBD2. Germline assignment: CDR1 MDHEN and CDR2 SYDVKM. With 3 bases clipped from V and 5 bases from J, the junction kept 4 bases outside the gene matches. This CDR3 contains 14 residues. CDR3 in amino acids: CASSFREGRDTQYF. CDR3 nucleotides: TGTGCCAGCAGTTTTCGGGAGGGCCGAGATACGCAGTATTTT. The variable domain in full, completed from reference TRBV28 and TRBJ2-3, reads DVKVTQSSRYLVKRTGEKVFLECVQDMDHENMFWYRQDPGLGLRLIYFSYDVKMKEKGDIPEGYSVSREKKERFSLILESASTNQTSMYLCASSFREGRDTQYFGPGTRLTVL.

The rearrangement links TRBV3-1 to TRBJ2-7; D is ambiguous. The germline V and J ends were trimmed by 3 bases and 6 bases, with 9 bases remaining between them. CDR3 length equals 12 residues. CDR1 is LGHDT and CDR2 is YNNKEL in the germline V gene (reference sequence). The CDR3 region is CASSQADVEQYF. The CDR3 nucleotides are TGTGCCAGCAGCCAGGCAGACGTCGAGCAGTACTTC.

This clonotype occurred many times. The chain uses TRBV30 and TRBJ1-5; TRBD1 matches at 11 bases. V shed 0 bases and J 6 bases; nucleotides not matched to a gene: 1. CDR1 and CDR2 from the germline V gene are GTSNPN and SVGIG (reference sequence). The CDR3 runs 14 residues. The CDR3, as DNA: TGTGCCTGGAGTGTAGGGACAGGGGGTCAGCCCCAGCATTTT. Encoded protein: CAWSVGTGGQPQHF.

This clonotype was seen a single time. The rearrangement links TRBV6-5 to TRBJ2-7; D remains ambiguous. Germline-derived CDR1 and CDR2 are MNHEY and SVGAGI. V shed 0 bases and J shed 3 bases, with 15 bases lying between them. The CDR3 runs to 16 residues. CDR3 sequence: CASSYSSGGVDYEQYF. CDR3 bases: TGTGCCAGCAGTTACTCGAGTGGCGGTGTGGACTACGAGCAGTACTTC.

This clonotype was picked up a small number of times. J is TRBJ2-3 and V is TRBV7-8, with 7 positions matching TRBD2. Losses at the gene ends were 3 bases for V and 2 bases for J; bases not matched to a gene: 8. This CDR3 contains 16 residues. Germline loops: CDR1 SGHVS, CDR2 FQNEAQ. CDR3 protein: CASSFTSVFDTDTQYF. In nucleotides, the CDR3 is TGTGCCAGCAGCTTCACTAGCGTCTTTGACACAGATACGCAGTATTTT.

This clonotype was found a few times. V and J are TRBV7-9 and TRBJ2-5; 10 nucleotides agree with TRBD1. From germline, CDR1 is SEHNR and CDR2 FQNEAQ (reference sequence). CDR3 size: 15 residues. V gave up 4 bases and J gave up 4 bases; unmatched junction bases: 6. The CDR3 loop is CASSSGTGVLETQYF. The CDR3 DNA sequence: TGTGCCAGCAGCTCCGGGACAGGGGTGTTAGAGACCCAGTACTTC.

This clonotype was seen at least ten times. The V call is TRBV2, the J call TRBJ1-1, with D perhaps matching TRBD1 (6 bases). The CDR3 totals 11 residues. CDR1 is SNHLY, CDR2 FYNNEI, per germline. V lost 10 bases to trimming and J lost 5 bases, with 11 bases between them. CDR3 DNA: TGTGCCACACAACAGGGTACTGAAGCTTTCTTT. It specifies CATQQGTEAFF.

CDR3 bases: TGCAGGGCCGTGGGAGACAGGGGGCGAGGGGGGGAGACCCAGTACTTC. Its protein is CRAVGDRGRGGETQYF. V gene TRBV20-1 combines with J gene TRBJ2-5; 10 bases are shared with TRBD1. This CDR3 comprises 16 residues. Germline CDR1 DFQATT, CDR2 SNEGSKA (reference sequence).

The chain combines TRBV19 with TRBJ1-2, with TRBD1 matching over 10 bases. The CDR3 has 17 amino acids. From germline, CDR1 is LNHDA and CDR2 SQIVND (reference sequence). Losses at the gene ends were 2 bases for V and 2 bases for J; bases not matched to a gene: 8. Here the CDR3 DNA reads TGTGCCAGTAGTATAATTCCGGGACAGGGGTCCAACTATGGCTACACCTTC. The encoded protein is CASSIIPGQGSNYGYTF.

This clonotype was seen at least ten times. The genes are TRBV6-1 and TRBJ1-1; D uncertain. Trimming shortened V by 2 bases and J by 3 bases, and 7 bases separated the two germline ends. Germline V CDR1 and CDR2: MNHNS, SASEGT. The CDR3 runs 13 residues. The CDR3 coding sequence is TGTGCCAGCAGTGAAATTGGGTACACTGAAGCTTTCTTT. It yields the protein CASSEIGYTEAFF.

This chain joins TRBV6-2 or TRBV6-3 and TRBJ2-1; no firm D call. Trimming pared 2 bases from V and 7 bases from J, leaving 6 bases between. This CDR3 is built from 12 residues. Germline CDR1 and CDR2: MNHEY and SVGEGT. The CDR3 loop is CASSYPTNEQFF. In DNA form, the CDR3 reads TGTGCCAGCAGTTACCCAACTAATGAGCAGTTCTTC.

This clonotype has a count of ten or more. The rearrangement joins TRBV6-5 to TRBJ2-5; D gene unclear. CDR1 MNHEY and CDR2 SVGAGI come from the germline V gene. CDR3 size: 13 residues. With 2 bases removed from V and 5 bases from J, the gap between germline ends came to 9 bases. CDR3 protein: CASSYGVAETQYF. In DNA, the CDR3 is TGTGCCAGCAGTTACGGGGTGGCGGAGACCCAGTACTTC.

The table lists this clonotype with a count of one. The chain combines TRBV9 with TRBJ2-1; 12 nucleotides line up with TRBD2. CDR3 length equals 18 residues. The V segment lost 2 bases and the J segment 2 bases; nucleotides outside the gene matches: 8. The germline V gene has CDR1 SGDLS and CDR2 YYNGEE. The DNA of the CDR3 is TGTGCCAGCAGCGTCTCGACTAGCGGGAGTCTCGCCTACAATGAGCAGTTCTTC. Protein: CASSVSTSGSLAYNEQFF. Using reference TRBV9 and TRBJ2-1 for the parts outside the CDR3, the full variable domain is DSGVTQTPKHLITATGQRVTLRCSPRSGDLSVYWYQQSLDQGLQFLIQYYNGEERAKGNILERFSAQQFPDLHSELNLSSLELGDSALYFCASSVSTSGSLAYNEQFFGPGTRLTVL.

The chain combines TRBV6-1 with TRBJ2-5; 10 bases are shared with TRBD2. The V gene end was trimmed by 4 bases and the J gene end by 5 bases; junction bases not matched to a gene: 10. CDR1 and CDR2 (germline): MNHNS, SASEGT. This CDR3 has 16 amino acids. The CDR3 protein is CASSAGPSGSMETQYF. Here the CDR3 DNA reads TGTGCCAGCAGTGCGGGTCCTAGCGGGAGTATGGAGACCCAGTACTTC.